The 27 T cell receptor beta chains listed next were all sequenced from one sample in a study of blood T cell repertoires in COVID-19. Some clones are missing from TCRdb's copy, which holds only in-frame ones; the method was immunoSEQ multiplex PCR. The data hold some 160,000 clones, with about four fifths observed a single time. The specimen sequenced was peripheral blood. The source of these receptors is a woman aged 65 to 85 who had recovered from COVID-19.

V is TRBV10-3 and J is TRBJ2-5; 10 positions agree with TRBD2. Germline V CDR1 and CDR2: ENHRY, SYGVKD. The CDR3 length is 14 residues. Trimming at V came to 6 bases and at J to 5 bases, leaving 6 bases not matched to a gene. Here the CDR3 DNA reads TGTGCCATCAGGGCTAGCGGGAGCCGTGAGACCCAGTACTTC. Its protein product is CAIRASGSRETQYF.

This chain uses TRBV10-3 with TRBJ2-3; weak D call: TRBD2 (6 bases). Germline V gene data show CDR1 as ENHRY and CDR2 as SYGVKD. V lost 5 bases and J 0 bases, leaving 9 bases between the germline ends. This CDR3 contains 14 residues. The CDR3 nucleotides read TGTGCCATCAGTCGGGAGAGCAGCACAGATACGCAGTATTTT. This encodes CAISRESSTDTQYF.

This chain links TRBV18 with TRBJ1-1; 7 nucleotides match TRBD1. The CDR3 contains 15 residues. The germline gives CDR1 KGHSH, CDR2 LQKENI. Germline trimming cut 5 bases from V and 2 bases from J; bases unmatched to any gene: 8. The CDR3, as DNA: TGTGCCAGCTCAGCGAACCGGGACAGCAACACTGAAGCTTTCTTT. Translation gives CASSANRDSNTEAFF.

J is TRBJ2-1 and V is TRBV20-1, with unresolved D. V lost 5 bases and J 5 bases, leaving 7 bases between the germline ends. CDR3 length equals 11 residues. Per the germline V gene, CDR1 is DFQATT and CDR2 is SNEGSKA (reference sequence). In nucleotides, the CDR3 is TGCAGTGCTGGTAGAAACAATGAGCAGTTCTTC. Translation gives CSAGRNNEQFF.

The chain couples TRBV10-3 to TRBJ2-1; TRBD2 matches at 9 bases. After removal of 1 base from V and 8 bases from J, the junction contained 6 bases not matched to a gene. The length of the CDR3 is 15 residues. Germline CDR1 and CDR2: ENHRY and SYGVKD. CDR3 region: CAISEYGGGADEQFF. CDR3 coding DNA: TGTGCCATCAGTGAGTATGGCGGGGGGGCGGATGAGCAGTTCTTC.

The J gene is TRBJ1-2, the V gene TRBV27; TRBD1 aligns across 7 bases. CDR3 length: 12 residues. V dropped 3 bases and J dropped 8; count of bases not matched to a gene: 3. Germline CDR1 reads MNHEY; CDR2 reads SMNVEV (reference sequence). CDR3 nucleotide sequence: TGTGCCAGCAGTTTGGCAGGGGGAGGCTACACCTTC. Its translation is CASSLAGGGYTF.

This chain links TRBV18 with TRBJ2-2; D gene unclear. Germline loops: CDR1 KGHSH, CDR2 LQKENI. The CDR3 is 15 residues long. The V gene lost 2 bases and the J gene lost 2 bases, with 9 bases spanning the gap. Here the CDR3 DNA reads TGTGCCAGCTCACCAGGGCAGGCCAACACCGGGGAGCTGTTTTTT. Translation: CASSPGQANTGELFF.

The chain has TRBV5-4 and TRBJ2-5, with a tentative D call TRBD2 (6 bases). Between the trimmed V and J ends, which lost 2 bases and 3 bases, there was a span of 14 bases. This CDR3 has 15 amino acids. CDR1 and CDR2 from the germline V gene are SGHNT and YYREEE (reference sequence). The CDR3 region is CASSFGAGTEETQYF. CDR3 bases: TGTGCCAGCAGCTTTGGAGCGGGCACCGAAGAGACCCAGTACTTC.

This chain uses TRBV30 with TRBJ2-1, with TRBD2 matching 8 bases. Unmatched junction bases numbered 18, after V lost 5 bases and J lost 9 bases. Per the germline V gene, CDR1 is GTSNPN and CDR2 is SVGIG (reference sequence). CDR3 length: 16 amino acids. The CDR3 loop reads CAWWARESGGPGEQFF. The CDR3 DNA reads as TGTGCCTGGTGGGCCAGGGAGTCGGGAGGGCCAGGTGAGCAGTTCTTC.

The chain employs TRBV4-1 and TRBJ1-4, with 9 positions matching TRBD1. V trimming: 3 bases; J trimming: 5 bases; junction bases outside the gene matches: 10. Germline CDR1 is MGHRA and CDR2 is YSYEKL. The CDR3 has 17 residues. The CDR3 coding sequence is TGCGCCAGCAGCCACCCACCTACAGGGGGCCCAAATGAAAAACTGTTTTTT. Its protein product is CASSHPPTGGPNEKLFF.

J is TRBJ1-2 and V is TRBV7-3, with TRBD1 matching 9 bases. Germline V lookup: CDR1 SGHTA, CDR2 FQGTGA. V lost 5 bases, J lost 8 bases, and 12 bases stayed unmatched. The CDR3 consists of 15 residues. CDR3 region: CASSPRTGAYGGYTF. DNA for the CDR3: TGTGCCAGCAGCCCTCGGACAGGGGCCTATGGGGGCTACACCTTC.

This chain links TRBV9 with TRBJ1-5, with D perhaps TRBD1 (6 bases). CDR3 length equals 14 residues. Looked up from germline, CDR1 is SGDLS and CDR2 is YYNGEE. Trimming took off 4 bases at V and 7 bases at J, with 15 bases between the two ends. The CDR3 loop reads CASSLGAGEQPQHF. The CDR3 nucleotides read TGTGCCAGCAGCCTGGGGGCAGGGGAGCAGCCCCAGCATTTT.

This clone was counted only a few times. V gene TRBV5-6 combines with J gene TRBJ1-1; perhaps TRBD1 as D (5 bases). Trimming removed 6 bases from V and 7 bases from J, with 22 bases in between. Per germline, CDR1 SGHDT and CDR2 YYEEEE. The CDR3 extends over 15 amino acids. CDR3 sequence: CASTLGGGDQVEAFF. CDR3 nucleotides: TGTGCCAGCACCCTGGGGGGGGGTGACCAGGTTGAAGCTTTCTTT.

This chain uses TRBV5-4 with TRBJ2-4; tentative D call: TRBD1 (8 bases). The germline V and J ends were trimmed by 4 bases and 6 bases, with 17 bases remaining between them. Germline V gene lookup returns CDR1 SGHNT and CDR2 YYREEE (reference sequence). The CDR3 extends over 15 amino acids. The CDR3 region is CASSAVQGGGNIQYF. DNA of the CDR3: TGTGCCAGCAGCGCCGTACAGGGGGGGGGAAACATTCAGTACTTC.

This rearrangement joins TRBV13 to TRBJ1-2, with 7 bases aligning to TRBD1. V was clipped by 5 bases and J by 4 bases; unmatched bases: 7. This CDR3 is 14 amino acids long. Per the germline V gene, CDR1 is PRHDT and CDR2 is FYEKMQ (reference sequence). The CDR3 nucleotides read TGTGCCAGCAGCCCGACAGGGTTGGCCTATGGCTACACCTTC. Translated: CASSPTGLAYGYTF.

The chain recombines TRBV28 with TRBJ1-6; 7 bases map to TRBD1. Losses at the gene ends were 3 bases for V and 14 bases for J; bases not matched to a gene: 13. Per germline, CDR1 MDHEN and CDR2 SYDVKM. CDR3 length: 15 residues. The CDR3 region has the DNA TGTGCCAGCAGTTTGGGGACAGCCTCCGGATCCACCCTCCACTTT. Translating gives CASSLGTASGSTLHF.

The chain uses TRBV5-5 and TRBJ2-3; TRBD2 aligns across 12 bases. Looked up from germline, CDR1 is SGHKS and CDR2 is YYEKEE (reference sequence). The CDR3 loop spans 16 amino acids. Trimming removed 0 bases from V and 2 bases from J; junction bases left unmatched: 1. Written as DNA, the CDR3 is TGTGCCAGCAGCTTGGGACTAGCGGGAGTCACAGATACGCAGTATTTT. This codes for CASSLGLAGVTDTQYF.

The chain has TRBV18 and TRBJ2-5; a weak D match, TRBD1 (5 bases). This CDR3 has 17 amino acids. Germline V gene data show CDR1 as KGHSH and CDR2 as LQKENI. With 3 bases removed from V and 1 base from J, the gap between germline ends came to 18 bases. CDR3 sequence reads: CASSPPGGAATQETQYF. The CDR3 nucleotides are TGTGCCAGCTCACCCCCGGGTGGGGCGGCAACCCAAGAGACCCAGTACTTC.

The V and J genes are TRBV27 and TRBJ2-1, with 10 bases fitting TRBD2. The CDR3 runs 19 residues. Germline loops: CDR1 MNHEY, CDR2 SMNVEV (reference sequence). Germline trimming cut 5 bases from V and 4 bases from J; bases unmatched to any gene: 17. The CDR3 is CASSTNTLISGGLYNEQFF. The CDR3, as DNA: TGTGCCAGCAGTACGAACACCCTAATTAGCGGGGGGCTATACAATGAGCAGTTCTTC.

DNA for the CDR3: TGTGCCAGCTCCCCCGCCTCGGACTATGGCTACACCTTC. Its protein product is CASSPASDYGYTF. V and J are TRBV18 and TRBJ1-2; D gene unclear. CDR3 length: 13 amino acids. Germline-derived CDR1 and CDR2 are KGHSH and LQKENI. The V gene lost 6 bases and the J gene lost 3 bases, with 11 bases spanning the gap.

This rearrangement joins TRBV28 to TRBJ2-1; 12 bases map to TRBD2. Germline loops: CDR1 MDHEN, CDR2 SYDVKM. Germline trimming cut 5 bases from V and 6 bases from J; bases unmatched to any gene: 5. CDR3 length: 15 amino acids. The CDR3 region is CASSPTSGSPNEQFF. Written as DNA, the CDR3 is TGTGCCAGCAGTCCGACTAGCGGGAGCCCCAATGAGCAGTTCTTC.

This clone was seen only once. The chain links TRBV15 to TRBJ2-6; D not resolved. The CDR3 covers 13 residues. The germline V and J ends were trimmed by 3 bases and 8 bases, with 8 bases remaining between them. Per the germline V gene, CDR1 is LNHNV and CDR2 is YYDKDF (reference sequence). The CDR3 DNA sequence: TGTGCCACCAGCAGGGCCAATCCCAACGTCCTGACTTTC. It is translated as CATSRANPNVLTF.

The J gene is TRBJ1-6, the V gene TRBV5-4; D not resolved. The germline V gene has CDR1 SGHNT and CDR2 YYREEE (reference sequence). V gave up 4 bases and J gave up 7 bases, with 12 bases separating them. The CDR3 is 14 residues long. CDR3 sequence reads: CASSPDPRNSPLHF. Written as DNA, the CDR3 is TGTGCCAGCAGCCCCGATCCCAGGAATTCACCCCTCCACTTT.

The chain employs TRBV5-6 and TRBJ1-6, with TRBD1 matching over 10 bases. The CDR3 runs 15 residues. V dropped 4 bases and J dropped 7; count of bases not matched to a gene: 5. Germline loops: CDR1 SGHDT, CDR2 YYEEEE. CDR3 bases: TGTGCCAGCAGCGCCACGGGACAGGGGAATTCACCCCTCCACTTT. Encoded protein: CASSATGQGNSPLHF.

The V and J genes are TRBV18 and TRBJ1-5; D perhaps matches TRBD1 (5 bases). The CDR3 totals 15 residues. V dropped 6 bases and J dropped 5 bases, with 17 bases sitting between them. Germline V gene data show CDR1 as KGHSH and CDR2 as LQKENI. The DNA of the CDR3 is TGTGCCAGCTCCCCCCCGGGACCGGGGGATCAGCCCCAGCATTTT. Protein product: CASSPPGPGDQPQHF.

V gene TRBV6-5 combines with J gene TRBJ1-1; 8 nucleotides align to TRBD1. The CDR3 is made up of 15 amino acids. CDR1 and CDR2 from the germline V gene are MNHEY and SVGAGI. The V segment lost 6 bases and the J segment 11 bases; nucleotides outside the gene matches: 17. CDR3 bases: TGTGCCAGCAGCAACCCAGGGACAGGAGGGCCGTGGGCTTTCTTT. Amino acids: CASSNPGTGGPWAFF.

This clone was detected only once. The CDR3 is CASSLQRASGELFF. CDR3 nucleotide sequence: TGTGCCAGCAGTTTACAGAGGGCCTCGGGGGAGCTGTTTTTT. The chain joins TRBV27 to TRBJ2-2, with D possibly TRBD2 on 5 matching bases. The CDR3 loop spans 14 amino acids. The V and J ends lost 2 bases and 8 bases respectively, with 12 bases between them. Germline values: CDR1 MNHEY, CDR2 SMNVEV (reference sequence).